This T cell receptor beta chain was identified in a study of beta chain features in type 1 diabetes. About the research overall: Investigators examined some 100,000,000 sorted cells across all samples.

CDR3 length: 14 amino acids. Germline V gene lookup returns CDR1 MNHEY and CDR2 SVGAGI. Trimming cost V 6 bases and J 4 bases, with 16 bases left between them. CD4+ naive, central memory, regulatory and stem cell-like memory subsets were isolated by sorting on CD45RO/CCR7/CD25/CD127/CD95/CD27. The investigators reverse transcribed all of the isolated RNA, so they sequenced expressed TCRB transcripts. Repertoires were generated with immunoSEQ multiplex PCR, while TCRdb's copy carries only in-frame clones and drops some. The profile shows more than 300,000 clones, roughly a tenth of them singletons. On this clone itself: The antigen is undetermined.

Study-level findings and limits: TCRB CDR3s from Type 1 diabetes patients were moderately but significantly shorter in all four CD4+ subsets.

The J gene is TRBJ2-7, the V gene TRBV6-5; D may be TRBD2 (6 bases). This receptor was taken from a man aged 25 to 45 with type 1 diabetes. Sequencing was performed on central memory CD4+ T cells from blood. The CDR3 reads CASSLAPGEYEQYF. CDR3 DNA: TGTGCCAGCAGCCTAGCCCCGGGAGAGTACGAGCAGTACTTC.